A selection of T cell receptor beta chains follows, all from one sample in a study of CD8+CD57+ T cells in acquired aplastic anemia. A single record per CDR3 protein comes from TCRdb applying MiXCR to the reads. In the table there are a few hundred thousand distinct CDR3 sequences, around 30% of which are singletons. Sequencing was done on a sample of sorted CD4+, CD8+, or CD8+CD57+ T cells (not recorded which) from PBMCs. These receptors were obtained from a human donor with aplastic anemia. Both conserved end residues are part of each CDR3. D genes are given only for firm matches. Rows may omit the clone size; those that give it use once, few, many or a size class.

D | J | size | V | CDR3 | DNA
. | TRBJ2-7 | many | TRBV20-1 | CSAKWLAAYEQYF | TGCAGTGCTAAGTGGCTAGCAGCCTACGAGCAGTACTTC
. | TRBJ2-1 | . | TRBV5-1 | CASSYRRGSSYNEQFF | TGCGCCAGCAGCTACCGACGGGGAAGCTCCTACAATGAGCAGTTCTTC
TRBD2 | TRBJ2-1 | . | TRBV20-1 | CSAHKQSGSTYNEQFF | TGCAGTGCTCACAAACAGAGCGGGAGCACCTACAATGAGCAGTTCTTC
. | TRBJ2-7 | . | TRBV20-1 | CSARDPVKEGCEQYF | TGCAGTGCTAGAGACCCGGTCAAGGAAGGCTGCGAGCAGTACTTC
. | TRBJ2-7 | . | TRBV2 | CASSSAAEQYF | TGTGCCAGCAGTTCCGCGGCCGAGCAGTACTTC
TRBD1 | TRBJ1-1 | few | TRBV10-3 | CAVSWGPTGGLNTEAFF | TGTGCCGTCAGCTGGGGGCCCACAGGGGGTTTGAACACTGAAGCTTTCTTT
TRBD1 | TRBJ1-5 | many | TRBV15 | CATSRVRTGFDQPQHF | TGTGCCACCAGCAGAGTCCGGACAGGGTTTGATCAGCCCCAGCATTTT
TRBD1 | TRBJ1-2 | . | TRBV7-9 | CASGPGQGDYGYTF | TGTGCCAGCGGCCCGGGACAGGGTGACTATGGCTACACCTTC
. | TRBJ1-1 | few | TRBV5-1 | CASSSPTDFDTEAFF | TGCGCCAGCAGCTCCCCGACAGATTTTGACACTGAAGCTTTCTTT
. | TRBJ1-1 | . | TRBV10-3 | CASSLSSGAGIAEAFF | TGTGCCAGCAGTTTGAGCAGTGGGGCAGGGATCGCTGAAGCTTTCTTT
. | TRBJ2-7 | many | TRBV25-1 | CASRGSTYEQYF | TGTGCCAGCAGGGGCAGTACCTACGAGCAGTACTTC
. | TRBJ2-7 | few | TRBV7-2 | CASSLAQGF | TGTGCCAGCAGCTTAGCGCAGGGCTTC
TRBD1 | TRBJ2-7 | . | TRBV20-1 | CSARPDRGPFSYEQYF | TGCAGTGCTAGACCGGACAGGGGACCCTTCTCCTACGAGCAGTACTTC
. | TRBJ2-1 | . | TRBV24-1 | CATSDSLLNNEQFF | TGTGCCACCAGTGACTCCCTCCTAAACAATGAGCAGTTCTTC
. | TRBJ1-5 | many | TRBV7-2 | CASSSQQGQPQHF | TGTGCCAGCAGCTCACAACAGGGTCAGCCCCAGCATTTT
. | TRBJ1-5 | many | TRBV2 | CASRARTGNQPQHF | TGTGCCAGCAGGGCGCGGACGGGCAATCAGCCCCAGCATTTT
. | TRBJ2-2 | few | TRBV9 | CASSPITRSYTGELFF | TGTGCCAGCAGCCCAATAACTAGGTCCTACACCGGGGAGCTGTTTTTT
. | TRBJ1-3 | many | TRBV7-9 | CASSPMASGNTIYF | TGTGCCAGCAGCCCAATGGCCTCTGGAAACACCATATATTTT
. | TRBJ1-2 | many | TRBV19 | CASSIVGASNYGYTF | TGTGCCAGTAGTATTGTGGGGGCCTCTAACTATGGCTACACCTTC
. | TRBJ2-1 | few | TRBV7-2 | CASSPRNEQFF | TGTGCCAGCAGCCCAAGAAATGAGCAGTTCTTC